The subject of this entry is one TCR beta chain. In the original workflow: Researchers report that nucleated cell counts were estimated from reference gene primer amplification. Repertoires were generated with immunoSEQ multiplex PCR, while TCRdb's copy carries only in-frame clones and drops some. D and trimming were read from the DNA, whereas the V and J calls and clone size are those reported in that table. The table has 200,000 to 250,000 clones, 65% to 90% seen once. The data belong to a study of blood T cell repertoires in COVID-19. Study-level information: Spain, Italy and the United States supplied samples that represented acute and convalescent COVID-19. Nucleic acid was either cDNA or gDNA, and it came from T cells, B-cell-depleted T cells, or PBMCs.

This sequence originates from a woman aged 45 to 65 with acute or convalescent COVID-19. The material sequenced was peripheral blood.

This chain's CDR3 is CASSPTLGGGLFF. The CDR3 DNA reads as TGTGCCAGCAGCCCCACCCTGGGGGGGGGCCTGTTCTTC. This chain connects TRBV3-1 (or the pseudogene TRBV3-2) to TRBJ2-1, with D perhaps TRBD2 (7 bases). Germline V gene lookup returns CDR1 LGHDT and CDR2 YNNKEL (reference sequence). The CDR3 has 13 amino acids. The V and J ends lost 4 bases and 15 bases respectively, with 19 bases between them.